These 18 T cell receptor beta chains originate from one sample sequenced in a study of blood T cell repertoires in COVID-19. The method was immunoSEQ multiplex PCR; TCRdb's version includes in-frame clones alone and lacks a portion of them. Seen here are hundreds of thousands of clones, roughly 90% observed once, and the top ten hold approximately 3%. The sample was peripheral blood. These receptors were collected from a woman aged 30 to 39 with COVID-19, enrolled during active disease.

The chain joins TRBV3-1 (or the pseudogene TRBV3-2) to TRBJ2-2, with 7 bases that match TRBD2. V was pared by 4 bases and J by 4 bases, with 12 bases of the junction left unmatched. Germline CDR1 is LGHDT and CDR2 is YNNKEL (reference sequence). The CDR3 sequence is 17 residues long. The CDR3 nucleotides are TGTGCCAGCAGCCCCTCGGTTCTAGCGGAGGTCACCGGGGAGCTGTTTTTT. Translated: CASSPSVLAEVTGELFF.

The chain is built from TRBV5-1 and TRBJ2-1; TRBD2 matches 11 bases. V trimming: 0 bases; J trimming: 8 bases; junction bases outside the gene matches: 7. The CDR3 runs to 16 residues. Per germline, CDR1 SGHRS and CDR2 YFSETQ. CDR3 sequence: CASSLGHSGGADEQFF. The CDR3 region has the DNA TGCGCCAGCAGCTTGGGACATAGCGGGGGGGCCGATGAGCAGTTCTTC. Based on the CDR3 plus reference TRBV5-1 and TRBJ2-1, the full variable domain is KAGVTQTPRYLIKTRGQQVTLSCSPISGHRSVSWYQQTPGQGLQFLFEYFSETQRNKGNFPGRFSGRQFSNSRSEMNVSTLELGDSALYLCASSLGHSGGADEQFFGPGTRLTVL.

The chain couples TRBV5-1 to TRBJ1-1; tentatively, D is TRBD1 (5 bases). V lost 3 bases to trimming and J lost 1 base, with 13 bases between them. The length of the CDR3 is 15 residues. The germline CDR1 and CDR2 sequences are SGHRS and YFSETQ. As DNA, the CDR3 is TGCGCCAGCAGCTCCCCCGCCGGACAGAACACTGAAGCTTTCTTT. The encoded protein is CASSSPAGQNTEAFF.

The rearrangement uses TRBV4-3 and TRBJ2-3; D might be TRBD1 (5 bases). Germline V CDR1 and CDR2: LGHNA, YSLEER. V lost 0 bases and J lost 1, with 8 bases in between. The CDR3 spans 15 residues. The CDR3 region is CASSQEFRGTDTQYF. CDR3 in DNA: TGCGCCAGCAGCCAAGAATTCAGGGGCACAGATACGCAGTATTTT.

This chain joins TRBV10-2 and TRBJ2-5, with TRBD1 matching over 8 bases. This CDR3 comprises 12 residues. Germline assignment: CDR1 WSHSY and CDR2 SAAADI. V trimming: 6 bases; J trimming: 4 bases; junction bases outside the gene matches: 1. CDR3 in DNA: TGCGCCAGCAGAGACAGGGGAGAGACCCAGTACTTC. This gives the protein CASRDRGETQYF.

The genes are TRBV28 and TRBJ2-7, with 11 bases fitting TRBD1. J was trimmed by 3 bases and V by 9 bases; bases with no gene match: 7. CDR3 size: 14 residues. CDR1 and CDR2 from the germline V gene are MDHEN and SYDVKM. CDR3 in DNA: TGTGCCAGTCCGAGGACAGGGGGCATCTACGAGCAGTACGTC. It encodes CASPRTGGIYEQYV.

This clone was detected only a few times. The rearrangement links TRBV6-5 to TRBJ1-4; no clear D. Germline CDR1 reads MNHEY; CDR2 reads SVGAGI. The CDR3 extends over 15 amino acids. V was cut by 0 bases and J by 0 bases, with 5 bases left in between. The CDR3 coding sequence is TGTGCCAGCAGTTACTCGCGGTCAACTAATGAAAAACTGTTTTTT. Protein product: CASSYSRSTNEKLFF.

V is TRBV5-4 and J is TRBJ2-2; a possible D gene is TRBD1 (5 bases). Germline loops: CDR1 SGHNT, CDR2 YYREEE (reference sequence). V was shortened by 2 bases and J by 6 bases, with 14 bases between the two germline ends. The CDR3 totals 15 residues. Here the CDR3 DNA reads TGTGCCAGCAGCTTAGGCAGGGTAATTGCCGGGGAGCTGTTTTTT. This codes for CASSLGRVIAGELFF.

The genes are TRBV10-2 and TRBJ2-2, with 10 positions matching TRBD1. The V and J ends lost 2 bases and 1 base, in that order; junction bases with no gene match: 10. From germline, CDR1 is WSHSY and CDR2 SAAADI. The CDR3 sequence is 19 residues long. The CDR3 DNA follows: TGCGCCAGCAGTGAGCCCCCCGACAGGGGGCTAAGGAACACCGGGGAGCTGTTTTTT. It encodes CASSEPPDRGLRNTGELFF.

The V gene is TRBV6-5, the J gene TRBJ2-1, with 7 bases fitting TRBD2. V dropped 6 bases and J dropped 8; count of bases not matched to a gene: 1. Germline-derived CDR1 and CDR2 are MNHEY and SVGAGI. CDR3 size: 11 residues. CDR3 nucleotides: TGTGCCAGCAGGGGGGGGGATGAGCAGTTCTTC. As protein: CASRGGDEQFF.

This clone was counted once. V is TRBV5-1 and J is TRBJ1-1; 7 bases match TRBD1. This CDR3 region has 14 residues. V was pared by 4 bases and J by 7 bases, with 10 bases of the junction left unmatched. Germline-derived CDR1 and CDR2 are SGHRS and YFSETQ. The CDR3 coding sequence is TGCGCCAGCAGCAACGGACAGGTCTATAATGAAGCTTTCTTT. This encodes CASSNGQVYNEAFF.

The CDR3 DNA sequence: TGTGCCAGCAGGACCGGGACAATGAACACTGAAGCTTTCTTT. Translating it yields CASRTGTMNTEAFF. V usage is TRBV2 and J usage is TRBJ1-1; D possibly corresponds to TRBD1 (6 bases). The V end was cut by 6 bases, the J end by 0 bases, with 11 bases between. CDR1 and CDR2 from the germline V gene are SNHLY and FYNNEI. The CDR3 has 14 amino acids.

This clone showed up just once. The chain joins TRBV6-2 or TRBV6-3 to TRBJ2-6; no firm D call. Looked up from germline, CDR1 is MNHEY and CDR2 is SVGEGT. CDR3 length: 17 residues. Trimming took off 4 bases at V and 0 bases at J, with 13 bases between the two ends. CDR3: CASSSHNRSSGANVLTF. DNA for the CDR3: TGTGCCAGCAGTTCCCACAACCGGAGCTCTGGGGCCAACGTCCTGACTTTC.

V is TRBV29-1 and J is TRBJ2-2; D unclear. The V end lost 2 bases, the J end lost 3 bases, and 10 bases lay between the germline ends. CDR1 and CDR2 (germline): SQVTM, ANQGSEA. The CDR3 sequence is 14 residues long. CDR3 sequence: CSVEPERYTGELFF. In DNA, the CDR3 is TGCAGCGTTGAACCAGAGAGGTACACCGGGGAGCTGTTTTTT.

This clone was detected once. The chain has TRBV7-9 and TRBJ1-1; 10 bases fit TRBD1. The J segment lost 10 bases and the V segment lost 1 base, leaving 9 bases of the junction unmatched. This CDR3 has 15 amino acids. Germline values: CDR1 SEHNR, CDR2 FQNEAQ (reference sequence). CDR3 sequence (DNA): TGTGCCAGCAGCTTAGTTCTTCGGACAGGGGGGGCAGCTTTCTTT. It translates to CASSLVLRTGGAAFF.

The chain recombines TRBV10-3 with TRBJ1-5; 9 nucleotides align to TRBD1. Trimming cost V 6 bases and J 3 bases; bases outside gene matches: 6. CDR3 length: 15 residues. The germline V gene encodes CDR1 ENHRY and CDR2 SYGVKD. The DNA for the CDR3 is TGTGCCATCAGCCCGGGACAGGGCGACAATCAGCCCCAGCATTTT. Translation: CAISPGQGDNQPQHF.

The chain has TRBV5-4 and TRBJ1-2; 10 bases agree with TRBD1. This CDR3 is built from 16 residues. V lost 2 bases, J lost 4 bases, and 8 bases stayed unmatched. The V gene's germline CDR1 is SGHNT and CDR2 YYREEE (reference sequence). This chain's CDR3 is CASSLGGTGASYGYTF. CDR3 DNA sequence: TGTGCCAGCAGCTTAGGGGGGACAGGGGCCAGCTATGGCTACACCTTC. Filled out from reference TRBV5-4 and TRBJ1-2, the complete variable domain reads ETGVTQSPTHLIKTRGQQVTLRCSSQSGHNTVSWYQQALGQGPQFIFQYYREEENGRGNFPPRFSGLQFPNYSSELNVNALELDDSALYLCASSLGGTGASYGYTFGSGTRLTVV.

In nucleotides, the CDR3 is TGTGCCAGCAGCTTCCGGGATAAGGGCTACAATCAGCCCCAGCATTTT. Protein sequence: CASSFRDKGYNQPQHF. This chain connects TRBV5-8 to TRBJ1-5; D is uncertain. CDR3 size: 16 residues. The germline gives CDR1 SGHTS, CDR2 YDEGEE. The V end lost 2 bases, the J end lost 3 bases, and 15 bases lay between the germline ends.